This T cell receptor beta chain derives from a study of shared clonotypes between healthy human individuals. Findings and limits, study-wide: Naive subsets, compared against memory subsets, generally had larger estimated richness values. Sharing of clonotypes among donors was expected to vary with sequencing depth. Of the naive CD4 clonotypes, roughly 5% were shared across several donors.

V lost 5 bases, J lost 3 bases, and 6 bases stayed unmatched. The germline V gene has CDR1 SGHTA and CDR2 FQGNSA. This CDR3 spans 15 amino acids. Only in-frame clones appear in the TCRdb table, and some are missing; sequencing was by immunoSEQ multiplex PCR. The sample lists under 2,500,000 clones, roughly 95% occurring once. About this clone itself: Its antigen remains unidentified.

The sequenced sample was naive CD4+ T cells sorted from blood. Documented subset: CD45RA+ positively selected. This receptor was obtained from a man between 18 and 35 years old in good health. V usage is TRBV7-2 and J usage is TRBJ2-7; 11 bases align to TRBD2. The CDR3 region is CASSTSGSKSYEQYF. Written as DNA, the CDR3 is TGTGCCAGCAGCACTAGCGGGAGTAAGAGCTACGAGCAGTACTTC.